The rows below give T cell receptor beta chains drawn from one sample of a study of tumor-infiltrating lymphocytes in primary liver carcinoma. TCRdb independently ran MiXCR on the multiplex PCR reads; one entry per CDR3 protein. This table holds a few hundred thousand distinct CDR3 sequences, around 50% found once. The sample taken for sequencing was peripheral blood. The source of these receptors is a woman aged 25 to 39 with primary liver carcinoma and hepatitis B virus infection. The CDR3 runs from the conserved cysteine through the conserved F or W. Fields, in order: V gene, J gene, CDR3 protein.

V gene: TRBV28
J gene: TRBJ1-4
CDR3 protein: CTGSPWTGNEKLFF

V gene: TRBV4-3
J gene: TRBJ1-1
CDR3 protein: CASSRALVNTEAFF

V gene: TRBV6-6
J gene: TRBJ1-2
CDR3 protein: CASSPDPAASYGYTF

V gene: TRBV5-5
J gene: TRBJ1-4
CDR3 protein: CASSSGGNEKLFF

V gene: TRBV12-3/TRBV12-4
J gene: TRBJ2-7
CDR3 protein: CASSWGQGATYEQYF

V gene: TRBV25-1
J gene: TRBJ1-5
CDR3 protein: CASRARGGSNQPQHF

V gene: TRBV11-3
J gene: TRBJ2-1
CDR3 protein: CTSSLDPTRNGQFF

V gene: TRBV4-1
J gene: TRBJ1-1
CDR3 protein: CASSQDALMKTEAFF

V gene: TRBV13
J gene: TRBJ2-5
CDR3 protein: CASSSQQGGTQYF

V gene: TRBV5-8
J gene: TRBJ2-2
CDR3 protein: CASSSGLDLTGELFF

V gene: TRBV6-6
J gene: TRBJ2-7
CDR3 protein: CASSYSCNPGRDEQYF

V gene: TRBV6-2/TRBV6-3
J gene: TRBJ1-1
CDR3 protein: CANPGGGVSRTEAFF

V gene: TRBV28
J gene: TRBJ1-1
CDR3 protein: CASSYIRTTEAFF

V gene: TRBV11-2
J gene: TRBJ1-5
CDR3 protein: CVSSLGLGSGHNQPQHF

V gene: TRBV6-6
J gene: TRBJ1-1
CDR3 protein: CASSYVRVEAFF

V gene: TRBV28
J gene: TRBJ2-3
CDR3 protein: CVSSLGETDTQYF

V gene: TRBV6-2/TRBV6-3
J gene: TRBJ2-2
CDR3 protein: CASSFTSGRYYGTVELFF

V gene: TRBV7-2
J gene: TRBJ1-1
CDR3 protein: CASSRTGTGGTEAFF

V gene: TRBV12-3/TRBV12-4
J gene: TRBJ2-7
CDR3 protein: CASSLVEVSEQYF

V gene: TRBV14
J gene: TRBJ2-7
CDR3 protein: CASSQDPDYEQYF

V gene: TRBV29-1
J gene: TRBJ1-2
CDR3 protein: CSVEYDPANYGYTF

V gene: TRBV20-1
J gene: TRBJ1-6
CDR3 protein: CSATRGHSPLHF

V gene: TRBV11-2
J gene: TRBJ2-7
CDR3 protein: CVSSAQGYEQYF

V gene: TRBV29-1
J gene: TRBJ1-2
CDR3 protein: CSVEDSTGNYGYTF

V gene: TRBV10-2
J gene: TRBJ2-1
CDR3 protein: CASTTRDYRYNEQFF

V gene: TRBV4-3
J gene: TRBJ2-3
CDR3 protein: CASSQDPPRTSGNTDTQYF

V gene: TRBV4-3
J gene: TRBJ2-3
CDR3 protein: CASSQEVFRLTSTDTQYF

V gene: TRBV7-2
J gene: TRBJ2-3
CDR3 protein: CASSSRQGAIPFTDTQYF

V gene: TRBV11-2
J gene: TRBJ2-3
CDR3 protein: CASSLVGSWGSDSTDTQYF

V gene: TRBV12-3/TRBV12-4
J gene: TRBJ2-2
CDR3 protein: CASSRLAGTGELFF

V gene: TRBV4-1
J gene: TRBJ2-1
CDR3 protein: CASSPHGRAGAYNEQFF

V gene: TRBV6-1
J gene: TRBJ2-1
CDR3 protein: CASSCERAGGEQFF

V gene: TRBV5-1
J gene: TRBJ2-1
CDR3 protein: CASSLGRGIRDEQFF

V gene: TRBV6-5
J gene: TRBJ1-2
CDR3 protein: CASSYSGTGNGYTF

V gene: TRBV5-6
J gene: TRBJ2-1
CDR3 protein: CAGSGGAFSYNEQLF

V gene: TRBV6-2/TRBV6-3
J gene: TRBJ2-3
CDR3 protein: CASRTPISDTQYF

V gene: TRBV11-2
J gene: TRBJ2-2
CDR3 protein: CASSSGRGTGELFF

V gene: TRBV30
J gene: TRBJ2-1
CDR3 protein: CAWKWSGLSYNEQFF

V gene: TRBV7-8
J gene: TRBJ2-1
CDR3 protein: CASSPLRGPNEQFF

V gene: TRBV10-1
J gene: TRBJ2-1
CDR3 protein: CAQHSSYNEQFF

V gene: TRBV6-5
J gene: TRBJ2-1
CDR3 protein: CASNLGAMGGSYNGQFF

V gene: TRBV7-9
J gene: TRBJ2-2
CDR3 protein: CASSWTGELFF

V gene: TRBV5-4
J gene: TRBJ2-7
CDR3 protein: CASSSMGQGIREQYF

V gene: TRBV4-1
J gene: TRBJ2-5
CDR3 protein: CASSQAPGRGETQYF